This TCR beta chain emerged from a study of T cell responses to AZD1222 COVID-19 vaccine. About this clone: What it recognizes is unknown.

Measured with immunoSEQ multiplex PCR; TCRdb has only the in-frame clones, and not every one. The sample gives some 140,000 clones, roughly 91% of which show up once; 6.5% to 8% is in the top ten. Germline assignment: CDR1 DFQATT and CDR2 SNEGSKA (reference sequence). This CDR3 is 10 amino acids long. The V end was cut by 6 bases, the J end by 7 bases, with 9 bases between. Study-wide findings and caveats: The sample set comprised mostly white British donors with more females, and clonal diversity was possibly underestimated. Nearly half of the spike-specific TCRs reportedly recognize variant regions that carry no mutations.

The gene calls are TRBV20-1 and TRBJ2-5; D remains unclear. This TCR came from an adult who received the AZD1222 COVID-19 vaccine. The specimen comprised peripheral blood, sampled 28 days after the second AZD1222 dose. CDR3 sequence (DNA): TGCAGTGCCTCCCCGGGGACCCAGTACTTC. It yields the protein CSASPGTQYF.